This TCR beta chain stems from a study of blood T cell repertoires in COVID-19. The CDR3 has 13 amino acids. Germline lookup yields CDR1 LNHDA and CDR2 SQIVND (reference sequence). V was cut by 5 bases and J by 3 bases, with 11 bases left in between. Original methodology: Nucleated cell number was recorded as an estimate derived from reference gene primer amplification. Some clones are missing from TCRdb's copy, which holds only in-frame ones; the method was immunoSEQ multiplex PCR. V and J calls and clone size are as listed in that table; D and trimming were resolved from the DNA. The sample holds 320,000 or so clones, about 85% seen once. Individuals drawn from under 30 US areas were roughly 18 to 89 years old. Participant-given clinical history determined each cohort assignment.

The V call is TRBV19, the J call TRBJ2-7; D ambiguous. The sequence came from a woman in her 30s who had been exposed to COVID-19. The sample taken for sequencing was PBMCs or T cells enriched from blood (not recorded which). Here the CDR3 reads CASSLGWSYEQYF. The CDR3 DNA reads TGTGCCAGTAGTCTTGGATGGAGCTACGAGCAGTACTTC.